The present TCR beta chain was sequenced within a study of blood T cell repertoires in COVID-19 (dated by TCRdb to 2018 to 2020). With respect to the entire study: The collaborator samples originated in the United States, Italy and Spain and spanned the acute and convalescent phases of COVID-19. The material from the prospective study consisted of cDNA or gDNA derived from T cells, B-cell-depleted T cells, or PBMCs. Deeply sampled blood TCRbeta repertoires from subjects exposed to, actively infected with, or recovered from COVID-19 were included in the dataset. The repertoires were released in a freely available public database intended as a resource for research on the immune response to SARS-CoV-2. Samples came from the ongoing ImmuneRACE study (first 160 participants) plus 1,254 subjects from 6 global collaborators. A de-identified subject ID, COVID-19 status, age in years and sex were almost always included in the sample metadata. Where available, HLA class I and class II types were obtained from metadata supplied by the sample provider rather than from assay-based typing. The study at large found these results: The amount of clinical and demographic metadata varied by source and participant and was provided uncurated.

The trim is 5 bases for V and 0 bases for J, with a gap of 14 bases between the germline ends. CDR1 and CDR2, looked up from the germline V gene (reference sequence), are LNHDA and SQIVND. Including the terminal cysteine and phenylalanine, the CDR3 comprises 16 residues. Only the CDR3 part of the read is kept: 48 bases, read in frame from the first base. TCRbeta CDR3 regions were amplified from genomic DNA using the immunoSEQ Assay, a bias-controlled multiplex PCR. The authors' pipeline ran thus. The number of nucleated cells in each sample was estimated from the amplification of reference gene primers within the assay. Sequence reads were collapsed and filtered to measure the absolute abundance of every unique TCRbeta CDR3 rearrangement. For each sample, productive Simpson clonality was calculated as the square root of Simpson's diversity index over productive rearrangements. Drawn from immuneACCESS, this table holds only the in-frame rearrangements with V and J called that TCRdb kept. Clones are partly lost; checked studies trace under half to an unresolved V gene and leave the rest unexplained. That table furnishes V, J and clone size, whereas the DNA furnished D and trimming. The table for this sample lists about 210,000 clones; 85% to 90% of them were counted only once. About 1.3% of the sample goes to the ten largest clones.

In regard to this clone: What this receptor recognizes is not known. Base qualities are not recorded, but no much larger clone differs from it by a single base.

Participants in the prospective study were enrolled through a virtual design, were aged about 18 to 100 years, and lived in about 25 United States geographic areas. In the prospective study, cohorts were assigned on the basis of participant-reported clinical history obtained from a screening survey and a study questionnaire. ImmuneRACE Cohort 3 recovered participants were defined by two consecutive negative NP/OP PCR tests, healthcare professional clearance, or symptom resolution. Each participant in the prospective study had whole blood, serum and a nasopharyngeal or oropharyngeal swab collected by mobile phlebotomists. Over a roughly 2-month period, participants in the prospective study had the option of providing additional blood draws and questionnaires. Before DNA extraction, blood samples from the prospective study were shipped at room temperature or frozen.

This sequence uses TRBV19 and TRBJ1-5; a confident D gene designation cannot be given. This receptor was identified in a man aged 25-45 years who had recovered from COVID-19. The sample taken for sequencing was PBMCs or T cells enriched from blood (not recorded which). The nucleotides read TGTGCCAGTAGTTGGGCAGACCGATATAGCAATCAGCCCCAGCATTTT. It translates as CASSWADRYSNQPQHF. The CDR3, completed at both ends by the reference TRBV19 and TRBJ1-5 genes, gives the full variable domain DGGITQSPKYLFRKEGQNVTLSCEQNLNHDAMYWYRQDPGQGLRLIYYSQIVNDFQKGDIAEGYSVSREKKESFPLTVTSAQKNPTAFYLCASSWADRYSNQPQHFGDGTRLSIL.